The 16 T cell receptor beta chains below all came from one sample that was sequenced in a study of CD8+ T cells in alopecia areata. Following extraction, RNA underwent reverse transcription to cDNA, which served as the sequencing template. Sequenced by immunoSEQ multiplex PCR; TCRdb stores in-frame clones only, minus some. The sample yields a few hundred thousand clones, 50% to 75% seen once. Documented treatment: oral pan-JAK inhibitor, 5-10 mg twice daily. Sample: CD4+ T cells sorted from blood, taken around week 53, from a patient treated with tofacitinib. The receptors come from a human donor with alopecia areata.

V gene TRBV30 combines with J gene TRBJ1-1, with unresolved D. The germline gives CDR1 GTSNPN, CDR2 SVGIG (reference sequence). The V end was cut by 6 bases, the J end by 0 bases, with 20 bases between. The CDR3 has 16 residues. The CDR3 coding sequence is TGTGCCTGTTACAAGTGGACTTTTAAGTTGAACACTGAAGCTTTCTTT. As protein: CACYKWTFKLNTEAFF.

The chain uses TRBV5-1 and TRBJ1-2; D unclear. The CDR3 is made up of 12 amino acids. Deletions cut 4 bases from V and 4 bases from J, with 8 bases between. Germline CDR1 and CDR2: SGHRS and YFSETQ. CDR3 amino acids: CASSAESYGYTF. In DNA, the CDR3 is TGCGCCAGCAGCGCAGAGTCCTATGGCTACACCTTC.

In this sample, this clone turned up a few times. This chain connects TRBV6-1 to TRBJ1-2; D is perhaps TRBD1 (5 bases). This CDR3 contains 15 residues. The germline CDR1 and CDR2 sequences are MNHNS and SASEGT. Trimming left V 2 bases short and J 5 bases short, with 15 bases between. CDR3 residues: CASSETPGTDYGYTF. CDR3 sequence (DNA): TGTGCCAGCAGTGAAACACCAGGGACGGATTATGGCTACACCTTC.

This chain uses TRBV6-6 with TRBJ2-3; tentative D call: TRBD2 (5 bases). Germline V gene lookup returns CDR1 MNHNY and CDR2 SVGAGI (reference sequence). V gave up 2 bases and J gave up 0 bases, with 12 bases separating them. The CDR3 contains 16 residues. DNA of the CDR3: TGTGCCAGCAGTTACCGAACCGGGATGAGCACAGATACGCAGTATTTT. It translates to CASSYRTGMSTDTQYF.

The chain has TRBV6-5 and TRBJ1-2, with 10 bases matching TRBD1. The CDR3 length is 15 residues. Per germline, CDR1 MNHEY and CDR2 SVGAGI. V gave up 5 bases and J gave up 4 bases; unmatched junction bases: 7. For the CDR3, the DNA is TGTGCCAGCAGTACCGGGACAGGGGAAAGCTATGGCTACACCTTC. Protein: CASSTGTGESYGYTF.

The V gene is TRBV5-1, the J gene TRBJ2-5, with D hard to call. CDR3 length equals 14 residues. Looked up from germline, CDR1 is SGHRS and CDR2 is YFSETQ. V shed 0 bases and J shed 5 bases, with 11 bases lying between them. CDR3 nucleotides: TGCGCCAGCAGCTTGGGTTTGGGCAAGGAGACCCAGTACTTC. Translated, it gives CASSLGLGKETQYF.

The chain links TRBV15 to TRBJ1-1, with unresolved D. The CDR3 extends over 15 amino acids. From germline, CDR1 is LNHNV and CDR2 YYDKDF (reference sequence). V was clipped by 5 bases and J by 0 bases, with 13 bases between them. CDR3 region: CATSPPTVLNTEAFF. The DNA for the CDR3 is TGTGCCACCAGCCCCCCGACCGTCCTGAACACTGAAGCTTTCTTT.

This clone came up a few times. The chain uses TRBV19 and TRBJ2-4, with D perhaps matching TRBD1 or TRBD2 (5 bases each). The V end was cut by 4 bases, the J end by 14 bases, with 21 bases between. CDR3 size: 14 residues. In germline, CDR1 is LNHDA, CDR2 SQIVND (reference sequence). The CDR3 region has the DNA TGTGCCAGTAGTACGAGATCTTTGGGACCCGGAGAGTACTTC. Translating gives CASSTRSLGPGEYF.

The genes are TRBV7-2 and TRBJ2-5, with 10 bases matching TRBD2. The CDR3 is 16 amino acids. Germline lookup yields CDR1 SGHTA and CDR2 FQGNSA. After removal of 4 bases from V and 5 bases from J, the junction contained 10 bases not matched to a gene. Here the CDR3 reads CASSSAQRGGLETQYF. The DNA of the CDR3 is TGTGCCAGCAGCTCCGCCCAGCGGGGGGGCCTGGAGACCCAGTACTTC.

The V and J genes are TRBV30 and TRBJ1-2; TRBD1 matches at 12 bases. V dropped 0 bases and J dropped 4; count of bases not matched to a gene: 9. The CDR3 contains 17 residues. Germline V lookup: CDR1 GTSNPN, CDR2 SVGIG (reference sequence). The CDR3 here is CAWSVGTGGASTYGYTF. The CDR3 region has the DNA TGTGCCTGGAGTGTGGGGACAGGGGGCGCTTCCACCTATGGCTACACCTTC.

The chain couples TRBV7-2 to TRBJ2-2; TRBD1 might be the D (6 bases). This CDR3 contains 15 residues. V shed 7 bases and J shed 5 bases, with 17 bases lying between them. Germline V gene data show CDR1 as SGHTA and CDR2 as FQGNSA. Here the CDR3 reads CASKQGLKGTGELFF. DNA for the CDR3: TGTGCCAGCAAACAGGGTCTGAAGGGGACCGGGGAGCTGTTTTTT.

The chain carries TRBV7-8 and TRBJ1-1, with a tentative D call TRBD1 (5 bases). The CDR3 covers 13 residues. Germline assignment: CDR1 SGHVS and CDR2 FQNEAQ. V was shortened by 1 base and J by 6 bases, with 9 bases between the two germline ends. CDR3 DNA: TGTGCCAGCAGCTTAGTGGGGGGTCCTGAAGCTTTCTTT. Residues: CASSLVGGPEAFF.

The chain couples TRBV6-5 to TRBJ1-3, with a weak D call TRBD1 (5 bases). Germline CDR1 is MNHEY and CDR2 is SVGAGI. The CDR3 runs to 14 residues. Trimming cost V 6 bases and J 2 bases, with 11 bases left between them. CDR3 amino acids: CASSQQVAGNTIYF. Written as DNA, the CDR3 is TGTGCCAGCAGCCAACAGGTCGCTGGAAACACCATATATTTT.

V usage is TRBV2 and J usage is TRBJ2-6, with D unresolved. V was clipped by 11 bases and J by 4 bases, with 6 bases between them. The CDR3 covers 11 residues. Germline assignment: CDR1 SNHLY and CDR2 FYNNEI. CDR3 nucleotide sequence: TGTGCCGCAGCGGGGGCCAACGTCCTGACTTTC. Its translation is CAAAGANVLTF. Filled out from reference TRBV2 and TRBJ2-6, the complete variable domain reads EPEVTQTPSHQVTQMGQEVILRCVPISNHLYFYWYRQILGQKVEFLVSFYNNEISEKSEIFDDQFSVERPDGSNFTLKIRSTKLEDSAMYFCAAAGANVLTFGAGSRLTVL.

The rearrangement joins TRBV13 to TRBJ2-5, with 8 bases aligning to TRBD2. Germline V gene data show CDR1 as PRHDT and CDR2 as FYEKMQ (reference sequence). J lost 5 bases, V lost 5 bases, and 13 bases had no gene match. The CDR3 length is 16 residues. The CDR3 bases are TGTGCCAGCAGCCCCCGGAGCGCGGGGGGTAGGGAGACCCAGTACTTC. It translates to CASSPRSAGGRETQYF.

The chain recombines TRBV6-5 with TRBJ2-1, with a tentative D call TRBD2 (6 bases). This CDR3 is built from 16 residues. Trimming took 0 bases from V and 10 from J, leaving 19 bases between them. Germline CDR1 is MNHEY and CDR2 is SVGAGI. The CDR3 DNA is TGTGCCAGCAGTTACTCGAGCCTAGCGACGCTCAGGGAGCAGTTCTTC. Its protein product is CASSYSSLATLREQFF.